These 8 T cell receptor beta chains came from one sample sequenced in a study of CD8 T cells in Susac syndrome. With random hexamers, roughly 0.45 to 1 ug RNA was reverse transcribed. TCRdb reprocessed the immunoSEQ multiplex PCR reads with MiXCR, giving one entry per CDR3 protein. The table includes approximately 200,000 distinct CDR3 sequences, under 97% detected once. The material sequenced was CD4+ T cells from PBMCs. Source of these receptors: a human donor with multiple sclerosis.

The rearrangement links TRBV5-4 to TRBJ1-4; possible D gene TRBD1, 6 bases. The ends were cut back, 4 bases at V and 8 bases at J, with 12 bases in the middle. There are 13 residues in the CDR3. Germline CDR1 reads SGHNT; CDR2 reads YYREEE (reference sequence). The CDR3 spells CASSIGGQEKLFF. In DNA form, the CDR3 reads TGTGCCAGCAGCATCGGCGGACAGGAAAAACTGTTTTTT.

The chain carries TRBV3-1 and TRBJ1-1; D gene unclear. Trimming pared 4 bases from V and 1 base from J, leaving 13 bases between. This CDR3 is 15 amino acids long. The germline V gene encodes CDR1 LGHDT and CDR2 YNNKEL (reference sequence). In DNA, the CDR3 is TGTGCCAGCAGCCCTACGCCAGTGGCGAACACTGAAGCTTTCTTT. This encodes CASSPTPVANTEAFF.

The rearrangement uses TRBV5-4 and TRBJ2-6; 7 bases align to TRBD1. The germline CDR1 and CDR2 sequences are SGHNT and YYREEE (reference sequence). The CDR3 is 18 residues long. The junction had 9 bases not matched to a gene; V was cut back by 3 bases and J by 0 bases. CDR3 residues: CASSSVTGSHSGANVLTF. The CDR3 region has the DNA TGTGCCAGCAGCTCGGTGACAGGGAGTCACTCTGGGGCCAACGTCCTGACTTTC.

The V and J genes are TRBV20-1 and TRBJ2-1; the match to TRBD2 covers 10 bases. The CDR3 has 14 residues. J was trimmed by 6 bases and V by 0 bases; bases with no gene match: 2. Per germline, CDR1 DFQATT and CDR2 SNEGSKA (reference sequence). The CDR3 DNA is TGCAGTGCTAGAGATCAGCGGGGGGGCAATGAGCAGTTCTTC. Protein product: CSARDQRGGNEQFF.

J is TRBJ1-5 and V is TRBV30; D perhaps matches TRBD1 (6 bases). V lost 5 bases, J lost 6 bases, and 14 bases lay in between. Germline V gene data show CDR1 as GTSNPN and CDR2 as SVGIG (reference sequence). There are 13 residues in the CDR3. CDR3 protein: CAWEQGESQPQHF. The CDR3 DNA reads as TGTGCCTGGGAACAGGGCGAGAGTCAGCCCCAGCATTTT.

Here the CDR3 reads CASSQAVNGNEQFF. Here the CDR3 DNA reads TGTGCCAGCAGCCAAGCTGTCAACGGGAATGAGCAGTTCTTC. The rearrangement links TRBV4-2 to TRBJ2-1, with D unresolved. The V gene lost 1 base and the J gene lost 7 bases, with 11 bases spanning the gap. The germline V gene has CDR1 LGHNA and CDR2 YNFKEQ. This CDR3 has 14 amino acids.

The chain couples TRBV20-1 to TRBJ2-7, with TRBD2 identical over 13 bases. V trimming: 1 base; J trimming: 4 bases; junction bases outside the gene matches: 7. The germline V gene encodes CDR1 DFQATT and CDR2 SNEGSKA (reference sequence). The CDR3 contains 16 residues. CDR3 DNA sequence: TGCAGTGCTAGAGTGCGTACTAGCGGGGGGGTTTACGAGCAGTACTTC. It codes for CSARVRTSGGVYEQYF.

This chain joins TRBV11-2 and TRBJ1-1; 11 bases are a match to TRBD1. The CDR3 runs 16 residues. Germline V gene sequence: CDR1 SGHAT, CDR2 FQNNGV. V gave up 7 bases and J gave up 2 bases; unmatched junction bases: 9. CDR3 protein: CASIKRDRGVNTEAFF. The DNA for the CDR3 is TGTGCCAGCATCAAACGGGACAGGGGGGTTAACACTGAAGCTTTCTTT.